This T cell receptor (beta chain) appears in the sequencing data of a study of cytomegalovirus exposure and HLA in healthy donors. This PCR relied on a set of 60 Vbeta primers and 13 Jbeta primers. Sequencing used immunoSEQ multiplex PCR; TCRdb keeps in-frame clones, though not all of them. The sample yields some 200,000 clones, more than 75% seen once. Donors had nominal health at sampling but likely had unrecorded immune exposures. Germline assignment: CDR1 MNHEY and CDR2 SVGAGI. The CDR3 is 12 residues long. The sequence derives from a woman between 45 and 60 years old in good health and CMV-seropositive. The sample taken for sequencing was PBMCs. The V call is TRBV6-5, the J call TRBJ2-5; TRBD1 aligns across 8 bases. TRBJ2-7 explains the end of the DNA better; the J call may be wrong. DNA for the CDR3: TGTGCCAGCAGCAGGGGGCGGTACGAGCAGTACTTC. It translates to CASSRGRYEQYF.